This TCR beta chain was obtained from a study of shared clonotypes between healthy human individuals. For the study at large: The donor pool was made up of two women and three men aged 18 to 49.

About this clone: Other DNA sequences in this sample translate to the same CDR3.

The repertoire was sequenced with immunoSEQ multiplex PCR; TCRdb's copy has only in-frame clones and lacks some. Found here are a few million clones, 90% to 95% of them singletons; the top ten hold 0.13% to 0.15%. Material: naive CD4+ T cells sorted from blood. Subset noted: CD45RA+ positively selected. This sequence originates from a young man in good health.

The CDR3 DNA follows: TGCGCCAGCAGTGAGTCCTACAATGAGCAGTTCTTC. This sequence encodes CASSESYNEQFF. The chain links TRBV10-2 to TRBJ2-1; the D is unclear. V shed 0 bases and J shed 3 bases, with 0 bases lying between them. Germline V gene lookup returns CDR1 WSHSY and CDR2 SAAADI. This CDR3 is built from 12 residues.